These T cell receptor beta chains were read from a single sample in a study of response to subunit inactivated influenza vaccine. TCRdb analysed the RT-PCR reads with MiXCR anew, one entry per CDR3 protein. Altogether about 570,000 distinct CDR3 sequences are present, over 9.5% being singletons, with the ten largest covering about a tenth. Sequences were derived from PBMCs from blood, sampled on the day of vaccination. These receptors all stem from a man aged 50-60 years who received an inactivated influenza vaccine. Each CDR3 is given with its conserved first and last residue. D genes are given only for firm matches. Size is omitted from some rows. Given values are once, few, many or a class for expanded clones.

v_call	d_call	clone_size	j_call	cdr3_nt	cdr3_aa
TRBV7-2	-	few	TRBJ2-7	TGTGCCAGCAGCTTAGGGGCCCAGAGCTCCTACGAGCAGTACTTC	CASSLGAQSSYEQYF
TRBV10-3	-	few	TRBJ1-1	TGTGCCATCAGTGCTTACGCGGACAGGAACACTGAAGCTTTCTTT	CAISAYADRNTEAFF
TRBV20-1	-	few	TRBJ2-1	TGCAGTGCCAATCAGGACGCCTACTACAATGAGCAGTTCTTC	CSANQDAYYNEQFF
TRBV28	-	once	TRBJ2-1	TGTGCCAGCAGGCCCGGGTCGGCAGGGGGGGATGAGCAGTTCTTC	CASRPGSAGGDEQFF
TRBV5-1	-	-	TRBJ2-3	TGCGCCAGCAGCTCGGGGACCCCGAGCACAGATACGCAGTATTTT	CASSSGTPSTDTQYF
TRBV9	-	-	TRBJ2-6	TGTGCCAGCAGCGCCCGATTAGGGAGCTCTGGGGCCAACGTCCTGACTTTC	CASSARLGSSGANVLTF
TRBV24-1	-	few	TRBJ2-1	TGTGCCACCAGTGATTTGCGAGTGGGAGACAATGAGCAGTTCTTC	CATSDLRVGDNEQFF
TRBV7-2	-	-	TRBJ2-1	TGTGCCAGCAGCTCCGGGCACGCGAGGATCAATGAGCAGTTCTTC	CASSSGHARINEQFF
TRBV29-1	TRBD1	-	TRBJ2-7	TGCAGCGTTGGGCGACAGGGGAGCGACGAGCAGTACTTC	CSVGRQGSDEQYF
TRBV7-2	-	-	TRBJ1-6	TGTGCCAGCAGCCCGTTCGATTCACCCCTCCACTTT	CASSPFDSPLHF
TRBV29-1	TRBD2	many	TRBJ2-7	TGCAGCGTTGGGACCGGGGGGCGGGGACTAGCGGGGTCCTACGAGCAGTACTTC	CSVGTGGRGLAGSYEQYF
TRBV7-2	TRBD2	-	TRBJ2-1	TGTGCCAGCAGCCGTTGGACTAGCGGGAGCGGATACAATGAGCAGTTCTTC	CASSRWTSGSGYNEQFF
TRBV12-3/TRBV12-4	TRBD1	few	TRBJ1-2	TGTGCCAGCAGAGAACAGGGGGCGGACGGCTACACCTTC	CASREQGADGYTF
TRBV20-1	-	-	TRBJ1-1	TGCAGTGCTAGAGGCCCCGCCGGGCGCCCTTTCTTT	CSARGPAGRPFF
TRBV7-2	-	-	TRBJ1-6	TGTGCCAGCAGCTTAAGTTCAGGGGTAGGATCACCCCTCCACTTT	CASSLSSGVGSPLHF
TRBV12-3/TRBV12-4	-	few	TRBJ2-6	TGTGCCAGCAGTTCGGGGCCTACAATGGGGGCCAACGTCCTGACTTTC	CASSSGPTMGANVLTF
TRBV6-2/TRBV6-3	TRBD1	few	TRBJ1-6	TGTGCCAGCAGTTGGACCGGGACAGGTTATTCACCCCTCCACTTT	CASSWTGTGYSPLHF
TRBV5-1	-	many	TRBJ1-2	TGCGCCAGCAGGTCACAGGGAGCGAACTATGGCTACACCTTC	CASRSQGANYGYTF
TRBV7-2	TRBD2	few	TRBJ2-5	TGTGCCAGCAGCTTGGCCTGGACTAGCGAGACCCAGTACTTC	CASSLAWTSETQYF
TRBV15	-	few	TRBJ2-1	TGTGCCACCAGCAGAGATCTCGGCGAGCAGTTCTTC	CATSRDLGEQFF
TRBV7-9	-	few	TRBJ2-2	TGTGCCAGCAGCTCCCGGGACACGAACACCGGGGAGCTGTTTTTT	CASSSRDTNTGELFF
TRBV5-1	-	-	TRBJ1-2	TGCGCCAGCAGCCCCTCGGGCAGGGTGGGCTATGGCTACACCTTC	CASSPSGRVGYGYTF
TRBV12-3/TRBV12-4	TRBD2	few	TRBJ2-1	TGTGCCAGCAGTTTTTTTTCGGGAGGCACTATCAATGAGCAGTTCTTC	CASSFFSGGTINEQFF
TRBV4-2	-	-	TRBJ1-5	TGTGCCAGCAGCCAAGATGGGGGGGGTAAGCAGCCCCAGCATTTT	CASSQDGGGKQPQHF
TRBV12-3/TRBV12-4	-	many	TRBJ2-1	TGTGCCAGCAGTTTTCGATGGATAAACAATGAGCAGTTCTTC	CASSFRWINNEQFF
TRBV29-1	-	-	TRBJ2-4	TGCAGCGTCAGGTCCCCGTCGGACATTCAGTACTTC	CSVRSPSDIQYF
TRBV20-1	-	many	TRBJ2-3	TGCAGTGCTACCGGGACCCAAGGCACAGATACGCAGTATTTT	CSATGTQGTDTQYF
TRBV6-1	TRBD2	few	TRBJ2-7	TGTGCCAGCAGTAGGCTAGCGGGAGGGGTCCACGAGCAGTACTTC	CASSRLAGGVHEQYF
TRBV9	-	-	TRBJ2-5	TGTGCCAGCAGCCCAGAGGGAGGAACCCAAGAGACCCAGTACTTC	CASSPEGGTQETQYF
TRBV4-2	-	few	TRBJ2-1	TGTGCCAGCAGCCACAATAGCATAAACAATGAGCAGTTCTTC	CASSHNSINNEQFF
TRBV2	-	-	TRBJ1-5	TGTGCCAGCAGGGAGGAGCTTAGCAATCAGCCCCAGCATTTT	CASREELSNQPQHF
TRBV28	-	many	TRBJ2-3	TGTGCCAGCAGTTTGGGGCACGGATGGGGCGCAGATACGCAGTATTTT	CASSLGHGWGADTQYF
TRBV2	-	few	TRBJ2-5	TGTGCCAGCAGTGAAGGCGGGATACAAGAGACCCAGTACTTC	CASSEGGIQETQYF
TRBV9	-	many	TRBJ1-1	TGTGCCAGCAGCTCGGGCGACGCGTACCCACGACTGAAAGCTTTCTTT	CASSSGDAYPRLKAFF
TRBV7-8	TRBD2	-	TRBJ2-2	TGTGCCAGCAGCCATAGCGGGAGCGTCGCCGGGGAGCTGTTTTTT	CASSHSGSVAGELFF
TRBV5-1	-	few	TRBJ2-3	TGCGCCAGCAGCTTGGCCAGCGTCGGGCGGTACACAGATACGCAGTATTTT	CASSLASVGRYTDTQYF
TRBV7-3	TRBD1	-	TRBJ1-2	TGTGCCAGCAGCTCGGGACAGGTTAACTATGGCTACACCTTC	CASSSGQVNYGYTF